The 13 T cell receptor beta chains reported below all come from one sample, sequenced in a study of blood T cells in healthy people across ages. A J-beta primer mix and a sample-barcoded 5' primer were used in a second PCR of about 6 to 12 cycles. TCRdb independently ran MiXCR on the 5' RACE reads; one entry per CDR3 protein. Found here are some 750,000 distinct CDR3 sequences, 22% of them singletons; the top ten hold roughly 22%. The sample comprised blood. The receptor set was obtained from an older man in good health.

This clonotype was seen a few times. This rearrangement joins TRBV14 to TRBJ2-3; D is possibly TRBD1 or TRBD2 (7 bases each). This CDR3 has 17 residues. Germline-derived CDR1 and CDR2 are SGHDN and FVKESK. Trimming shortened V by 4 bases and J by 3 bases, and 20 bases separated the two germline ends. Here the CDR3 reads CASSLFLGGGGTDTQYF. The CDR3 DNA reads TGTGCCAGCAGCCTGTTCCTGGGAGGGGGCGGAACAGATACGCAGTATTTT.

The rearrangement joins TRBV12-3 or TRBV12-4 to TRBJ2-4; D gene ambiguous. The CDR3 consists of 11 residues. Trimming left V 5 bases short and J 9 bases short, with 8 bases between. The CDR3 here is CASSQGIIQYF. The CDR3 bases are TGTGCCAGCAGTCAAGGGATCATTCAGTACTTC.

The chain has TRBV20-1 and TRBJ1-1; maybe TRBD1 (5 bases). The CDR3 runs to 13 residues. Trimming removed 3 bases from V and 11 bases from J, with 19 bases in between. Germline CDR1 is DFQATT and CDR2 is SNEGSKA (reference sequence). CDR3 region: CSASESGGTKAFF. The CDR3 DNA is TGCAGTGCTAGTGAGTCGGGGGGGACGAAGGCTTTCTTT.

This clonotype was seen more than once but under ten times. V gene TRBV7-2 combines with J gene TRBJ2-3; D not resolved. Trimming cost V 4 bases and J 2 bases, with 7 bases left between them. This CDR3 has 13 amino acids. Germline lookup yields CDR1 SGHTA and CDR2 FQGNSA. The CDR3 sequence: CASSWYYTDTQYF. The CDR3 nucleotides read TGTGCCAGCAGCTGGTACTACACAGATACGCAGTATTTT.

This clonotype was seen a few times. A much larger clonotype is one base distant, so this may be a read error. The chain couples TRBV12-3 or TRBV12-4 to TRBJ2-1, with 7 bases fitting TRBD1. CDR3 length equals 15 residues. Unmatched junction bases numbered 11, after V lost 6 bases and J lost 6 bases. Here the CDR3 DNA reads TGTGCCAGCAGGCTGACAGGGTACCCCTGCAATGAGCAGTTCTTC. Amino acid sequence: CASRLTGYPCNEQFF.

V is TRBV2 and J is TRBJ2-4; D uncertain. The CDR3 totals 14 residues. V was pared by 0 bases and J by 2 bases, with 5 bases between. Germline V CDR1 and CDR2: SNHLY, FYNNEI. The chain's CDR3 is CASSEARSKNIQYF. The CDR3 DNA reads TGTGCCAGCAGTGAAGCGAGATCCAAAAACATTCAGTACTTC.

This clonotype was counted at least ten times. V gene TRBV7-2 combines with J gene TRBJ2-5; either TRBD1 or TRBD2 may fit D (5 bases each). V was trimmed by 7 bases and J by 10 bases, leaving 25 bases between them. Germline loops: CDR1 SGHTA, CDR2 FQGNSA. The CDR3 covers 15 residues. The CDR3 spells CASTPFSGTNAGQYF. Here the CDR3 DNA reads TGTGCCAGCACCCCCTTTTCCGGGACCAACGCGGGCCAGTACTTC.

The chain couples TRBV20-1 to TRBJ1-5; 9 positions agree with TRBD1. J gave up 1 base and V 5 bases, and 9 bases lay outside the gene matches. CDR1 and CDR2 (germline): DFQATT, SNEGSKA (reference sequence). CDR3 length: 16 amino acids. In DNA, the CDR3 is TGCAGTGCTTTCAAAAACAGGGGGCGCAGCAATCAGCCCCAGCATTTT. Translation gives CSAFKNRGRSNQPQHF.

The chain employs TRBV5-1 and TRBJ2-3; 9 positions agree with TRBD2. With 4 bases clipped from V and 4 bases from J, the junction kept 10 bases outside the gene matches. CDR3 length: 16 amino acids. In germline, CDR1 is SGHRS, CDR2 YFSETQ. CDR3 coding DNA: TGCGCCAGCAGCCATATCCTAGCGGGGAAGGCAGATACGCAGTATTTT. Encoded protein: CASSHILAGKADTQYF.

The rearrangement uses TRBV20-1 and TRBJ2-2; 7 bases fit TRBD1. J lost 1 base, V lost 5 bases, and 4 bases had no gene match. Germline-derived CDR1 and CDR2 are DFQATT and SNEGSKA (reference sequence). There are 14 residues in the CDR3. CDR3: CSARDSQNTGELFF. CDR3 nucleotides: TGCAGTGCTCGGGACAGTCAGAACACCGGGGAGCTGTTTTTT.

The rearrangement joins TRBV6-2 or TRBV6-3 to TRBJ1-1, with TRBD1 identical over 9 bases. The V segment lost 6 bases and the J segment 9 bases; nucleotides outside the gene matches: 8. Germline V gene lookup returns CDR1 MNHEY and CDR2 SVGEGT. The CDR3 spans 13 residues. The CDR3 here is CASSNGQGLQAFF. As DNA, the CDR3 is TGTGCCAGCAGCAACGGACAGGGGCTCCAAGCTTTCTTT.

CDR3 in amino acids: CATSRDRSGGPEAFF. The DNA of the CDR3 is TGTGCCACCAGCAGAGATAGATCCGGGGGGCCTGAAGCTTTCTTT. The chain joins TRBV15 to TRBJ1-1, with D perhaps matching TRBD1 (6 bases). There are 15 residues in the CDR3. Germline V gene lookup returns CDR1 LNHNV and CDR2 YYDKDF (reference sequence). V gave up 0 bases and J gave up 6 bases, with 14 bases separating them.

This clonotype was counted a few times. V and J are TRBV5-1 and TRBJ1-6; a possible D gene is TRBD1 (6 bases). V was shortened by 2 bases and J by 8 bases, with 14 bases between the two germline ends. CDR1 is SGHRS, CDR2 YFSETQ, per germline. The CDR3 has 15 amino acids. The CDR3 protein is CASSFKTGKDSPLHF. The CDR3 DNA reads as TGCGCCAGCAGCTTCAAAACAGGGAAGGATTCACCCCTCCACTTT.